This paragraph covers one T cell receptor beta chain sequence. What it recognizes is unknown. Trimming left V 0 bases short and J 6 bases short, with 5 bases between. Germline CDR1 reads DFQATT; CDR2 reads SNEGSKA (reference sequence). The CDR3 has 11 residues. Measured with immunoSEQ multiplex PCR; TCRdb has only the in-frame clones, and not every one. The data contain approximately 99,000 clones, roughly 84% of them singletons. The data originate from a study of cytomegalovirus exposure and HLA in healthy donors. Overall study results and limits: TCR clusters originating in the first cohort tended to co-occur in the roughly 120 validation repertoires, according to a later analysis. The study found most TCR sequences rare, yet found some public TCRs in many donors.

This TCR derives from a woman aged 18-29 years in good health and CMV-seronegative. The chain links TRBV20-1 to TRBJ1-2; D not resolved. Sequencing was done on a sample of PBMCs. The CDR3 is CSAREANGYTF. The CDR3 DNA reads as TGCAGTGCTAGAGAAGCCAATGGCTACACCTTC.